Below are 25 T cell receptor beta chains sequenced from a single sample in a study of T cells in women clearing cervical HPV infection. The assay was immunoSEQ multiplex PCR, and TCRdb's table has in-frame clones only and misses some. Its listing shows tens of thousands of clones. Sample: blood buffy coat. These receptor sequences come from a woman aged 18-69 years with a cervical HPV16 infection that either progressed to CIN3+ or cleared (not recorded which).

In regard to this clone: Read sequence stops 3 residues before the CDR3 end, and the germline J gene provides the missing end. The V call is TRBV5-1, the J call TRBJ2-3, with 14 bases fitting TRBD2. The CDR3 covers 16 residues. V lost 0 bases and J lost 7; bases outside the gene matches: 4. Germline lookup yields CDR1 SGHRS and CDR2 YFSETQ. The part of the CDR3 DNA that was read is TGCGCCAGCAGCTTGGGACTAGCGGGGGGGACAAATACG. Residues: CASSLGLAGGTNT. The whole CDR3 sequence is CASSLGLAGGTNTQYF.

Of note for this clone: The CDR3 end falls 3 residues outside the read, so it is completed with the germline J gene. The chain employs TRBV7-2 and TRBJ1-2, with a tentative D call TRBD1 (6 bases). The germline V gene encodes CDR1 SGHTA and CDR2 FQGNSA. CDR3 length: 14 residues. The sequenced CDR3 bases are TGTGCCAGCAGCCCGCGACAGGTAGCCTATACC. This translates into CASSPRQVAYT. The whole CDR3 region reads CASSPRQVAYTYTF.

Concerning this clone: The sequenced fragment ends 3 residues before the CDR3 boundary, so the rest is inferred from the germline J gene. This sequence joins TRBV30 and TRBJ2-5; TRBD1 matches at 8 bases. Germline loops: CDR1 GTSNPN, CDR2 SVGIG (reference sequence). The CDR3 loop spans 15 amino acids. CDR3 loop: CAWKATGASTDTQYF. The DNA read from the CDR3 is TGTGCCTGGAAGGCGACAGGGGCTAGCACAGATACC.

In regard to this clone: The observed sequence ends 3 residues before the CDR3 terminus, with the missing tail filled in from the germline J gene. The chain couples TRBV18 to TRBJ2-7, with D uncertain. The germline V gene has CDR1 KGHSH and CDR2 LQKENI. Trimming left V 3 bases short and J 3 bases short, with 9 bases between. The CDR3 has 13 amino acids. The CDR3 protein is CASSPVEVYEQYF. The DNA read from the CDR3 is TGTGCCAGCTCACCTGTTGAGGTCTACGAG.

A word on this clone: The read gets to within 3 residues of the CDR3 end, and the germline J gene fills in the rest. This chain links TRBV7-9 with TRBJ2-7; TRBD1 is a possible D gene (6 bases). CDR1 and CDR2 (germline): SEHNR, FQNEAQ (reference sequence). V was shortened by 5 bases and J by 1 base, with 12 bases between the two germline ends. CDR3 length equals 14 residues. The part of the CDR3 DNA that was read is TGTGCCAGCAGCCCCCAACAGGGATCCTACGAG. It is translated as CASSPQQGSYE. The entire CDR3 sequence reads CASSPQQGSYEQYF. Combining the CDR3 with reference TRBV7-9 and TRBJ2-7 gives the whole variable domain DTGVSQNPRHKITKRGQNVTFRCDPISEHNRLYWYRQTLGQGPEFLTYFQNEAQLEKSRLLSDRFSAERPKGSFSTLEIQRTEQGDSAMYLCASSPQQGSYEQYFGPGTRLTVT.

As regards this clone: Read coverage stops 3 residues before the CDR3 terminus; the germline J gene supplies the remainder. This chain connects TRBV5-6 to TRBJ2-3, with D hard to call. The CDR3 extends over 14 amino acids. V lost 2 bases and J lost 2, with 9 bases in between. CDR1 is SGHDT, CDR2 YYEEEE, per germline. CDR3 bases read: TGTGCCAGCAGCTTAGTCAGAACCACAGATACG. It is translated as CASSLVRTTDT. The full CDR3 sequence reads CASSLVRTTDTQYF.

Of note for this clone: The sequence runs out 3 residues before the end of the CDR3; the remainder is reconstructed from the germline J gene. V usage is TRBV5-1 and J usage is TRBJ2-5; TRBD2 matches 15 bases. The J segment lost 5 bases and the V segment lost 3 bases, leaving 5 bases of the junction unmatched. Germline assignment: CDR1 SGHRS and CDR2 YFSETQ. The CDR3 totals 16 residues. The CDR3 DNA, read in part, is TGCGCCAGCAGCTGGACTAGCGGGGGGGCCAGGGAGACC. Amino acids: CASSWTSGGARET. The complete CDR3 reads CASSWTSGGARETQYF.

For this clone: The CDR3 end is not reached by the read, which stops 3 residues before it; the germline J gene fills it in. This chain links TRBV12-3 or TRBV12-4 with TRBJ2-1; D possibly corresponds to TRBD1 (6 bases). V dropped 5 bases and J dropped 0 bases, with 14 bases sitting between them. The CDR3 extends over 16 amino acids. The chain's CDR3 is CASSPGQGSSYNEQFF. The sequenced part of the CDR3 DNA is TGTGCCAGCAGTCCTGGTCAGGGGAGCTCCTACAATGAG.

About this clone itself: Read coverage stops 3 residues before the CDR3 terminus; the germline J gene supplies the remainder. The chain combines TRBV15 with TRBJ2-3; D ambiguous. V was trimmed by 0 bases and J by 0 bases, leaving 16 bases between them. The CDR3 consists of 18 residues. Germline V lookup: CDR1 LNHNV, CDR2 YYDKDF (reference sequence). The CDR3 sequence: CATSRDRWQEQSTDTQYF. CDR3 DNA (partial): TGTGCCACCAGCAGAGATCGGTGGCAGGAACAAAGCACAGATACG.

On this clone itself: The CDR3 goes on 3 residues after the read ends, and that part is filled in from the germline J gene. The chain couples TRBV6-2 or TRBV6-3 to TRBJ2-1; 7 positions agree with TRBD1. CDR1 is MNHEY and CDR2 is SVGEGT in the germline V gene. This CDR3 contains 15 residues. The ends lost 6 bases at V and 0 bases at J; junction bases unmatched: 5. Partial CDR3 DNA: TGTGCCAGCAGCCGGGACAGTAGCTCCTACAATGAG. It yields the protein CASSRDSSSYNE. The full CDR3 sequence reads CASSRDSSSYNEQFF.

This chain's CDR3 is CASSHLLGLAGAGGETQYF. Incomplete CDR3 DNA: TGTGCCAGCAGCCACCTCCTGGGACTAGCGGGGGCCGGGGGGGAGACG. The chain recombines TRBV14 with TRBJ2-3, with 14 bases fitting TRBD2. The read terminates 3 residues before the CDR3 end, so the remaining end is supplied by the germline J gene. The CDR3 is 19 residues long. CDR1 and CDR2 (germline): SGHDN, FVKESK. The full variable domain, its missing parts supplied by reference TRBV14 and TRBJ2-3, is EAGVTQFPSHSVIEKGQTVTLRCDPISGHDNLYWYRRVMGKEIKFLLHFVKESKQDESGMPNNRFLAERTGGTYSTLKVQPAELEDSGVYFCASSHLLGLAGAGGETQYFGPGTRLTVL.

The part of the CDR3 DNA that was read is TGTGCCAGCGGTTCGGGTCTGGAGGAAAAG. This sequence encodes CASGSGLEEK. The CDR3 in full is CASGSGLEEKLFF. The V gene is TRBV2, the J gene TRBJ2-2; weak D call: TRBD2 (5 bases). The sequenced fragment ends 3 residues before the CDR3 boundary, so the rest is inferred from the germline J gene. The CDR3 contains 13 residues. The germline CDR1 and CDR2 sequences are SNHLY and FYNNEI. Drawing the rest from reference TRBV2 and TRBJ2-2, the complete variable domain is EPEVTQTPSHQVTQMGQEVILRCVPISNHLYFYWYRQILGQKVEFLVSFYNNEISEKSEIFDDQFSVERPDGSNFTLKIRSTKLEDSAMYFCASGSGLEEKLFFGEGSRLTVL.

According to its frequency, this clone is medium-sized. The sequence runs out 3 residues before the end of the CDR3; the remainder is reconstructed from the germline J gene. The chain uses TRBV18 and TRBJ2-5; D is ambiguous. CDR3 length: 12 amino acids. The ends were cut back, 3 bases at V and 5 bases at J, with 7 bases in the middle. The germline CDR1 and CDR2 sequences are KGHSH and LQKENI. The sequenced part of the CDR3 DNA is TGTGCCAGCTCACCGGTAGGGGAGACC. Its translation: CASSPVGET. The entire CDR3 reads CASSPVGETQYF.

Its frequency marks this clone as medium-sized (0.01 to 0.1%). The read falls 3 residues short of the CDR3 end, and the missing part is taken from the germline J gene. The chain joins TRBV19 to TRBJ2-3; 10 bases line up with TRBD1. J was trimmed by 5 bases and V by 4 bases; bases with no gene match: 9. The CDR3 has 16 residues. Looked up from germline, CDR1 is LNHDA and CDR2 is SQIVND (reference sequence). The sequenced part of the CDR3 DNA is TGTGCCAGTAGTAAGGGACAGGGGATCCACGGAGATACG. It yields the protein CASSKGQGIHGDT. The CDR3, in full, reads CASSKGQGIHGDTQYF.

Incomplete CDR3 DNA: TGTGCCAGCAGTTCGAGGGACTCTCAAGAGACC. Amino acids: CASSSRDSQET. The entire CDR3 protein is CASSSRDSQETQYF. The chain links TRBV28 to TRBJ2-5; weak D call: TRBD2 (6 bases). Read sequence stops 3 residues before the CDR3 end, and the germline J gene provides the missing end. Germline V lookup: CDR1 MDHEN, CDR2 SYDVKM. Trimming took 4 bases from V and 2 from J, leaving 11 bases between them. The CDR3 totals 14 residues.

Regarding this clone: The read gets to within 3 residues of the CDR3 end, and the germline J gene fills in the rest. The V call is TRBV19, the J call TRBJ1-2; D possibly corresponds to TRBD1 (6 bases). The CDR3 sequence is 15 residues long. From germline, CDR1 is LNHDA and CDR2 SQIVND (reference sequence). V lost 4 bases to trimming and J lost 0 bases, with 12 bases between them. CDR3 sequence reads: CASSTTRGSNYGYTF. The sequenced CDR3 bases are TGTGCCAGTAGTACAACCAGGGGTTCTAACTATGGC.

Regarding this clone: The read ends 3 residues shy of where the CDR3 ends; the end is completed using the germline J gene. The rearrangement uses TRBV7-2 and TRBJ1-2; D is ambiguous. Germline V gene lookup returns CDR1 SGHTA and CDR2 FQGNSA. CDR3 size: 14 residues. The CDR3 bases that were read are TGTGCCAGCAGCTTTCGGCGGGAGAGGGATACC. It yields the protein CASSFRRERDT. The entire CDR3 sequence reads CASSFRRERDTYTF.

A remark on this clone: The read comes to an end 3 residues before the CDR3 does, leaving the germline J gene to fill in the end. The chain carries TRBV20-1 and TRBJ2-5, with TRBD2 identical over 8 bases. V lost 6 bases and J lost 3; bases outside the gene matches: 9. CDR1 and CDR2 (germline): DFQATT, SNEGSKA (reference sequence). The CDR3 is 14 residues long. The part of the CDR3 DNA that was read is TGCAGTGCGTCCCCGGGGGGGGTGAAAGAGACC. As protein: CSASPGGVKET. The complete CDR3 reads CSASPGGVKETQYF.

In regard to this clone: Read data end 3 residues before the CDR3 end; the end is taken from the germline J gene. This chain uses TRBV6-1 with TRBJ2-2; weak D call: TRBD1 (5 bases). V was clipped by 1 base and J by 4 bases, with 16 bases between them. CDR1 and CDR2 (germline): MNHNS, SASEGT. The CDR3 runs to 17 residues. The CDR3 sequence: CASSEEGHYRLTGELFF. CDR3 DNA, as far as it was read: TGTGCCAGCAGTGAAGAAGGGCATTACAGGCTCACCGGGGAG.

Remarks on this clone: The read falls 3 residues short of the CDR3 end, and the missing part is taken from the germline J gene. This chain connects TRBV7-6 to TRBJ1-4; weak D call: TRBD1 (6 bases). Germline assignment: CDR1 SGHVS and CDR2 FNYEAQ. There are 15 residues in the CDR3. Trimming pared 2 bases from V and 1 base from J, leaving 8 bases between. The sequenced part of the CDR3 DNA is TGTGCCAGCAGCTTAAAGGACAGAACTAATGAAAAA. Protein: CASSLKDRTNEK. The entire CDR3 reads CASSLKDRTNEKLFF.

Remarks on this clone: The read ends 3 residues shy of where the CDR3 ends; the end is completed using the germline J gene. This chain uses TRBV20-1 with TRBJ2-1; TRBD2 matches 14 bases. Germline V gene lookup returns CDR1 DFQATT and CDR2 SNEGSKA (reference sequence). The J segment lost 4 bases and the V segment lost 6 bases, leaving 8 bases of the junction unmatched. The CDR3 is 16 residues long. The sequenced CDR3 bases are TGCAGTGCGATAGGGACTAGCGGGGGAGATTACAATGAG. It yields the protein CSAIGTSGGDYNE. The whole CDR3 protein is CSAIGTSGGDYNEQFF.

About this clone: Read coverage stops 3 residues before the CDR3 terminus; the germline J gene supplies the remainder. V gene TRBV9 combines with J gene TRBJ2-5; D might be TRBD1 (7 bases). V lost 0 bases, J lost 0 bases, and 12 bases lay in between. The CDR3 length is 16 residues. Germline lookup yields CDR1 SGDLS and CDR2 YYNGEE. The DNA read from the CDR3 is TGTGCCAGCAGCGTAGGCCCAGGGGGGTACCAAGAGACC. Translating gives CASSVGPGGYQET. Given in full, the CDR3 is CASSVGPGGYQETQYF.

In regard to this clone: The observed sequence ends 3 residues before the CDR3 terminus, with the missing tail filled in from the germline J gene. The rearrangement uses TRBV14 and TRBJ1-4; TRBD1 matches at 7 bases. The CDR3 loop spans 15 amino acids. CDR1 is SGHDN and CDR2 is FVKESK in the germline V gene. The J segment lost 7 bases and the V segment lost 4 bases, leaving 9 bases of the junction unmatched. CDR3 region: CASSLYRGGAEKLFF. The part of the CDR3 DNA that was read is TGTGCCAGCAGCCTATACAGGGGCGGGGCTGAAAAA.

For this clone: The read gets to within 3 residues of the CDR3 end, and the germline J gene fills in the rest. V and J are TRBV4-1 and TRBJ1-3, with 9 bases aligning to TRBD1. The germline V gene encodes CDR1 MGHRA and CDR2 YSYEKL. The ends lost 3 bases at V and 1 base at J; junction bases unmatched: 4. The CDR3 sequence is 16 residues long. The CDR3 bases that were read are TGCGCCAGCAGCCAGGGACAGGGACTTTCTGGAAACACC. Translated, it gives CASSQGQGLSGNT. The full CDR3 protein is CASSQGQGLSGNTIYF.

This clone is called medium-sized (0.01 to 0.1%) based on its frequency. Partial CDR3 DNA: TGTGCCAGCAGCTCATGGGCTGGTGAGACC. It yields the protein CASSSWAGET. The entire CDR3 reads CASSSWAGETQYF. The V gene is TRBV7-3, the J gene TRBJ2-5; D not resolved. The read ends 3 residues early relative to the CDR3; the germline J gene fills the gap. From germline, CDR1 is SGHTA and CDR2 FQGTGA. This CDR3 is 13 amino acids long. Trimming pared 4 bases from V and 5 bases from J, leaving 11 bases between. Together with reference TRBV7-3 and TRBJ2-5, the CDR3 gives the full variable domain: GAGVSQTPSNKVTEKGKYVELRCDPISGHTALYWYRQSLGQGPEFLIYFQGTGAADDSGLPNDRFFAVRPEGSVSTLKIQRTERGDSAVYLCASSSWAGETQYFGPGTRLLVL.